The clone carrying this T cell receptor beta chain was seen ten or more times. Its antigen is unidentified. TCRdb itself ran the 5' RACE reads through MiXCR, one entry per CDR3 protein. The table has just under 90,000 distinct CDR3 sequences, around 14% seen once. This entry comes from a study of early T cells in non-severe SARS-CoV-2 infection. Looking at the study overall: It was bulk RNA from unsorted whole blood that was sequenced, and the chains were unpaired. Study-level points and caveats: Reliance on VDJdb matching favored anti-spike CD8 responses; private and CD4 specificities were missed.

This clonotype originated in an adult who was a healthcare worker with PCR-confirmed SARS-CoV-2 infection or an uninfected control (not recorded which). The sample consisted of whole blood.

The chain's CDR3 is CAWSVQLFFGELFF. The CDR3 DNA follows: TGTGCCTGGAGTGTACAACTCTTTTTTGGGGAGCTGTTTTTT. This chain connects TRBV30 to TRBJ2-2, with unresolved D. The CDR3 extends over 14 amino acids. Germline CDR1 GTSNPN, CDR2 SVGIG (reference sequence). V lost 0 bases to trimming and J lost 8 bases, with 13 bases between them.